Sequencing of this T cell receptor beta chain was carried out in a study of cytotoxic CD8 clonotypes in ibrutinib-treated CLL. Study-wide background: The patient breakdown showed under 12 relapsed/refractory and under 16 treatment-naive cases, with under 18 IGHV unmutated. Each sample contained, on average, under 260,000 productive templates and 80,000 to 95,000 productive rearrangements. Notes on the study in general: Sustained-remission and progressing patients diverged in sampling times. A rise in clonality was seen at ibrutinib response, and a fall back toward baseline was seen at progression.

This clone has only a few counts. Its antigen is currently unknown. The CDR3 loop spans 13 amino acids. Germline CDR1 reads SEHNR; CDR2 reads FQNEAQ (reference sequence). The V gene end was trimmed by 7 bases and the J gene end by 9 bases; junction bases not matched to a gene: 10. Some clones are missing from TCRdb's copy, which holds only in-frame ones; the method was immunoSEQ multiplex PCR. The profile shows about 250,000 clones, roughly 70% of them singletons. This sequence joins TRBV7-9 and TRBJ2-3, with 7 bases lining up with TRBD2. This receptor was taken from a human donor with chronic lymphocytic leukemia. The specimen comprised PBMCs, sampled after 24 months of ibrutinib treatment. Written as DNA, the CDR3 is TGTGCCAGCACCCCAGGCGGGGGAGCAACGCAGTATTTT. Its translation: CASTPGGGATQYF.